This is a list of T cell receptor beta chains from one sample in a study of tissue T cells after allogeneic stem cell transplantation. Here immunoSEQ multiplex PCR was the method, and the copy in TCRdb shows in-frame clones only, minus some. The data hold approximately 3,700 clones, with about 76% observed a single time. The source material was left colon tissue, sampled at autopsy. The receptors derive from a woman between 18 and 50 years old with breast cancer. The CDR3 runs from the conserved cysteine through the conserved F or W. The D gene is left open where the match is weak. Part of the rows lack a size; the others show once, few, many or a class for expanded clones.

cdr3_aa cdr3_nt j_call v_call clone_size d_call cdr3_length
CASSQSRDSQAPGELFF TGTGCCAGCAGCCAAAGTCGGGACTCCCAGGCGCCCGGGGAGCTGTTTTTT TRBJ2-2 TRBV7-9 . . 17
CASSPDRGIGGYTF TGTGCCAGCAGCCCGGACAGGGGGATAGGTGGCTACACCTTC TRBJ1-2 TRBV6-6 . TRBD1 14
CASSNDPRRTGYNQPQHF TGTGCCAGCAGTAACGACCCGCGGAGGACAGGGTATAATCAGCCCCAGCATTTT TRBJ1-5 TRBV7-9 . TRBD1 18
CASSLAMTRAQETQYF TGTGCCAGCAGCTTAGCGATGACTAGAGCGCAAGAGACCCAGTACTTC TRBJ2-5 TRBV7-9 once . 16
CASRSPGLAGILSYEQYF TGTGCCAGCAGGTCGCCGGGACTAGCGGGAATCCTTAGCTACGAGCAGTACTTC TRBJ2-7 TRBV7-3 once TRBD2 18
CASSQGGYTGELFF TGTGCCAGCAGCCAGGGGGGATACACCGGGGAGCTGTTTTTT TRBJ2-2 TRBV11-3 . . 14
CASSPSAGLAEGDTQYF TGTGCCAGCAGTCCGTCAGCCGGACTAGCGGAGGGAGATACGCAGTATTTT TRBJ2-3 TRBV28 . TRBD2 17
CASNFGGSYNEQFF TGTGCCAGCAACTTCGGCGGCTCCTACAATGAGCAGTTCTTC TRBJ2-1 TRBV5-4 once . 14
CASSVDSGDTQYF TGTGCCAGCAGCGTAGACAGCGGAGATACGCAGTATTTT TRBJ2-3 TRBV9 . . 13
CASSLLGEDNSPLHF TGTGCCAGCAGTTTACTAGGGGAAGATAATTCACCCCTCCACTTT TRBJ1-6 TRBV27 . . 15
CASSLGRRQETQYF TGTGCCAGCAGCTTAGGCAGAAGACAAGAGACCCAGTACTTC TRBJ2-5 TRBV7-2 . . 14
CASSYPGPTTYGYTF TGTGCCAGCAGTTACCCTGGACCGACTACTTATGGCTACACCTTC TRBJ1-2 TRBV6-6 . . 15
CASSSTLRGTIYF TGTGCCAGCAGCTCCACACTCAGGGGGACCATATATTTT TRBJ1-3 TRBV7-2 . TRBD1 13
CASSVTGTEFEEQYF TGTGCCAGCAGCGTGACTGGGACAGAGTTCGAGGAGCAGTACTTC TRBJ2-7 TRBV5-6 . TRBD1 15
CAWSGGPTDTQYF TGTGCCTGGAGTGGGGGGCCCACAGATACGCAGTATTTT TRBJ2-3 TRBV30 few . 13
CASSLPIEPYEQYF TGTGCCAGCAGTTTACCAATTGAACCCTACGAGCAGTACTTC TRBJ2-7 TRBV28 . . 14
CASRVGQETQYF TGTGCCAGCAGAGTAGGTCAAGAGACCCAGTACTTC TRBJ2-5 TRBV7-9 . . 12
CASSSRLAAISGANVLTF TGTGCCAGCAGTTCAAGACTAGCGGCCATCTCTGGGGCCAACGTCCTGACTTTC TRBJ2-6 TRBV6-2/TRBV6-3 . TRBD2 18
CASTLSSTDTQYF TGTGCCAGCACCCTATCTAGCACAGATACGCAGTATTTT TRBJ2-3 TRBV12-3/TRBV12-4 few . 13
CASSLRVNTEAFF TGCGCCAGCAGCTTGAGAGTGAACACTGAAGCTTTCTTT TRBJ1-1 TRBV5-1 . . 13
CASSISGGGQPQHF TGTGCCAGTAGTATATCAGGGGGAGGACAGCCCCAGCATTTT TRBJ1-5 TRBV19 . TRBD1 14
CATSQSDTQYF TGTGCCACCAGCCAATCGGATACGCAGTATTTT TRBJ2-3 TRBV24-1 . . 11
CASTAWRTGGEKLFF TGTGCCAGCACCGCCTGGAGAACTGGAGGTGAAAAACTGTTTTTT TRBJ1-4 TRBV28 few . 15
CASSYELAGDTQYF TGTGCCAGCAGTTACGAGCTAGCGGGAGATACGCAGTATTTT TRBJ2-3 TRBV6-2/TRBV6-3 once TRBD2 14
CASSWQGGRNTEAFF TGTGCCAGTAGTTGGCAGGGGGGACGGAACACTGAAGCTTTCTTT TRBJ1-1 TRBV19 . TRBD1 15
CAWSWVYGYTF TGTGCCTGGAGTTGGGTCTATGGCTACACCTTC TRBJ1-2 TRBV30 few . 11
CSGDRGTEAFF TGCAGTGGGGACAGGGGGACTGAAGCTTTCTTT TRBJ1-1 TRBV20-1 . TRBD1 11
CASSAGTAGEQYF TGTGCCAGCAGCGCAGGGACAGCGGGCGAGCAGTACTTC TRBJ2-7 TRBV5-6 . . 13
CASSSSGTSEETQYF TGTGCCAGCAGTTCTAGCGGGACTTCGGAAGAGACCCAGTACTTC TRBJ2-5 TRBV7-9 . TRBD2 15
CASTHKGTGWETQYF TGTGCCAGCACTCACAAGGGGACAGGGTGGGAGACCCAGTACTTC TRBJ2-5 TRBV27 . TRBD1 15
CAISGTTGNEKLFF TGTGCCATCAGTGGGACGACAGGGAATGAAAAACTGTTTTTT TRBJ1-4 TRBV10-3 few TRBD1 14
CASSQFWGNTEAFF TGCGCCAGCAGCCAATTCTGGGGGAACACTGAAGCTTTCTTT TRBJ1-1 TRBV4-1 . . 14
CASSQAWIGSYEQYF TGCGCCAGCAGCCAAGCTTGGATAGGGTCCTACGAGCAGTACTTC TRBJ2-7 TRBV4-3 . . 15
CAISSSGLPSYNEQFF TGTGCCATCAGCTCCTCGGGACTACCCTCCTACAATGAGCAGTTCTTC TRBJ2-1 TRBV10-3 . TRBD2 16
CASSSFPSGGTDTQYF TGTGCCAGCTCAAGCTTCCCCAGCGGGGGCACAGATACGCAGTATTTT TRBJ2-3 TRBV18 . TRBD2 16